The 15 T cell receptor beta chains in this list originate from one sample, sequenced in a study of blood T cell repertoires in COVID-19. The assay was immunoSEQ multiplex PCR, and TCRdb's table has in-frame clones only and misses some. The sample records roughly 220,000 clones, approximately 84% being singletons. The sequencing sample was made of peripheral blood. These receptors originate from a man older than 75 with acute or convalescent COVID-19.

V usage is TRBV11-2 and J usage is TRBJ2-3; the D gene is possibly TRBD1 (6 bases). CDR1 SGHAT and CDR2 FQNNGV come from the germline V gene. V was clipped by 7 bases and J by 2 bases, with 13 bases between them. The CDR3 consists of 14 residues. CDR3 sequence (DNA): TGTGCCAGCAAGGGACATGGATACACAGATACGCAGTATTTT. Translation: CASKGHGYTDTQYF.

Notes on this clone: Other nucleotide sequences from this sample produce the same CDR3. The chain carries TRBV14 and TRBJ1-2; 7 bases are shared with TRBD1. V was clipped by 2 bases and J by 5 bases; unmatched bases: 8. The CDR3 contains 15 residues. Germline loops: CDR1 SGHDN, CDR2 FVKESK. The CDR3 DNA follows: TGTGCCAGCAGCCAAAGACAGGGCGCCATTTATGGCTACACCTTC. Translation gives CASSQRQGAIYGYTF. The full variable domain, its missing parts supplied by reference TRBV14 and TRBJ1-2, is EAGVTQFPSHSVIEKGQTVTLRCDPISGHDNLYWYRRVMGKEIKFLLHFVKESKQDESGMPNNRFLAERTGGTYSTLKVQPAELEDSGVYFCASSQRQGAIYGYTFGSGTRLTVV.

V is TRBV7-2 and J is TRBJ2-5; TRBD2 matches 8 bases. The CDR3 runs 15 residues. Germline values: CDR1 SGHTA, CDR2 FQGNSA. V shed 5 bases and J 4 bases; nucleotides not matched to a gene: 9. CDR3 sequence (DNA): TGTGCCAGCAGCACCCAGCGGGAGAGGGGAGAGACCCAGTACTTC. Residues: CASSTQRERGETQYF. Combining the CDR3 with reference TRBV7-2 and TRBJ2-5 gives the whole variable domain GAGVSQSPSNKVTEKGKDVELRCDPISGHTALYWYRQSLGQGLEFLIYFQGNSAPDKSGLPSDRFSAERTGGSVSTLTIQRTQQEDSAVYLCASSTQRERGETQYFGPGTRLLVL.

This chain uses TRBV5-1 with TRBJ2-7; 8 bases fit TRBD1. Germline lookup yields CDR1 SGHRS and CDR2 YFSETQ. The CDR3 length is 14 residues. V lost 3 bases to trimming and J lost 2 bases; unmatched junction nucleotides: 4. The CDR3 loop reads CASSWDRPAYEQYF. The CDR3 region has the DNA TGCGCCAGCAGCTGGGACAGGCCGGCCTACGAGCAGTACTTC.

The genes are TRBV5-5 and TRBJ2-7; perhaps TRBD1 as D (5 bases). The length of the CDR3 is 14 residues. V dropped 0 bases and J dropped 3 bases, with 10 bases sitting between them. Looked up from germline, CDR1 is SGHKS and CDR2 is YYEKEE (reference sequence). CDR3 region: CASSLAGRVYEQYV. The CDR3 DNA reads TGTGCCAGCAGCTTGGCCGGCAGGGTCTACGAGCAGTACGTC.

This chain links TRBV28 with TRBJ1-6; 8 nucleotides match TRBD1. CDR3 length equals 15 residues. Germline CDR1 MDHEN, CDR2 SYDVKM. V trimming: 2 bases; J trimming: 6 bases; junction bases outside the gene matches: 3. The CDR3 DNA is TGTGCCAGCAGTTTAACCGGACAGGGTAATTCACCCCTCCACTTT. Protein: CASSLTGQGNSPLHF.

This chain links TRBV19 with TRBJ1-1, with D possibly TRBD1 on 5 matching bases. Trimming shortened V by 3 bases and J by 0 bases, and 17 bases separated the two germline ends. Germline values: CDR1 LNHDA, CDR2 SQIVND (reference sequence). The CDR3 is made up of 17 amino acids. This CDR3 reads CASSMRARGRLNTEAFF. Here the CDR3 DNA reads TGTGCCAGTAGTATGAGAGCAAGGGGCCGACTGAACACTGAAGCTTTCTTT.

The V gene is TRBV19, the J gene TRBJ2-6, with 7 bases fitting TRBD2. Looked up from germline, CDR1 is LNHDA and CDR2 is SQIVND (reference sequence). V lost 0 bases and J lost 0; bases outside the gene matches: 5. This CDR3 contains 18 residues. The CDR3 DNA reads TGTGCCAGTAGTATAGAAGCGGGACCTCTCTCTGGGGCCAACGTCCTGACTTTC. Translation: CASSIEAGPLSGANVLTF.

This chain joins TRBV10-3 and TRBJ2-7; TRBD1 aligns across 10 bases. In germline, CDR1 is ENHRY, CDR2 SYGVKD. The CDR3 is 15 amino acids. V dropped 1 base and J dropped 9; count of bases not matched to a gene: 9. The CDR3 here is CAISEFIRDRGSQYF. CDR3 nucleotides: TGTGCCATCAGTGAGTTTATCCGGGACAGGGGTTCGCAGTACTTC.

V is TRBV13 and J is TRBJ1-4, with D hard to call. Per the germline V gene, CDR1 is PRHDT and CDR2 is FYEKMQ (reference sequence). The CDR3 is 15 residues long. V gave up 6 bases and J gave up 8 bases, with 19 bases separating them. The CDR3 region has the DNA TGTGCCAGCAGTATAGCGCGGGGAATGGGCGAAAAACTGTTTTTT. Its translation is CASSIARGMGEKLFF.

The rearrangement links TRBV10-3 to TRBJ2-3, with 8 bases matching TRBD2. Germline-derived CDR1 and CDR2 are ENHRY and SYGVKD. This CDR3 region has 15 residues. After removal of 3 bases from V and 0 bases from J, the junction contained 2 bases not matched to a gene. The CDR3, as DNA: TGTGCCATCAGTGATCGGACTAGCAGCACAGATACGCAGTATTTT. Amino acids: CAISDRTSSTDTQYF.

V is TRBV9 and J is TRBJ1-4; D gene uncertain. The CDR3 has 16 amino acids. CDR1 SGDLS and CDR2 YYNGEE come from the germline V gene. V was trimmed by 0 bases and J by 3 bases, leaving 12 bases between them. The DNA of the CDR3 is TGTGCCAGCAGCGTAGGTCTTTCGGCGGCTAATGAAAAACTGTTTTTT. It specifies CASSVGLSAANEKLFF.

This rearrangement joins TRBV7-2 to TRBJ2-2, with D hard to call. Germline V gene sequence: CDR1 SGHTA, CDR2 FQGNSA. V gave up 1 base and J gave up 1 base, with 7 bases separating them. The CDR3 covers 15 residues. The CDR3 loop reads CASSLGGLNTGELFF. CDR3 bases: TGTGCCAGCAGCTTAGGAGGATTGAACACCGGGGAGCTGTTTTTT.

This clone was observed a single time. The genes are TRBV18 and TRBJ1-4, with 8 bases aligning to TRBD1. J was trimmed by 4 bases and V by 3 bases; bases with no gene match: 4. The germline V gene has CDR1 KGHSH and CDR2 LQKENI. The CDR3 loop spans 15 amino acids. CDR3 bases: TGTGCCAGCTCACCCTGGGACAGGAGTAATGAAAAACTGTTTTTT. This sequence encodes CASSPWDRSNEKLFF.

The chain recombines TRBV7-7 with TRBJ2-1; 10 nucleotides line up with TRBD2. The CDR3 has 15 residues. CDR1 is SSHAT and CDR2 is FNYEAQ in the germline V gene (reference sequence). The J segment lost 4 bases and the V segment lost 4 bases, leaving 4 bases of the junction unmatched. The CDR3 bases are TGTGCCAGCAGCTCGGGACTAGCGATGTACAATGAGCAGTTCTTC. It is translated as CASSSGLAMYNEQFF.